This T cell receptor beta chain is drawn from a study of T cell repertoires in cytomegalovirus infection. Study-wide context: Public TCR beta signatures indicated both CMV infection and matching HLA type. Study-level findings and limits: In two of eight donors, the top clonotype was HLA-C-restricted CMV-specific.

Concerning this clonotype itself: What it recognizes is unknown.

Per germline, CDR1 DFQATT and CDR2 SNEGSKA (reference sequence). V gave up 4 bases and J gave up 7 bases, with 19 bases separating them. The CDR3 runs to 15 residues. TCRdb reprocessed the reads via MiXCR and lists one record per CDR3 protein. The table records about a million distinct CDR3 sequences, around a third of them present only once. The sequenced sample was cultured CD8+ T cells from PBMCs, obtained from culture after CMV antigen stimulation. This sequence originates from a human donor in good health (CMV status not recorded). Some clones in this sample may be carry-over from other donors' samples. The J gene is TRBJ2-2, the V gene TRBV20-1, with D possibly being TRBD1 or TRBD2 (5 bases each). This chain's CDR3 is CSATPEGTRVGELFF. CDR3 sequence (DNA): TGCAGTGCTACCCCAGAAGGGACCCGGGTCGGGGAGCTGTTTTTT.